These T cell receptor beta chains were read from a single sample in a study of identical twins. TCRdb passed the 5' RACE reads through MiXCR, listing each CDR3 protein once. In the table there are a few hundred thousand distinct CDR3 sequences, 24% of which are singletons. These data also formed part of another study, on T cells expressing NK-cell markers.

The sequencing input was CD4+ T cells sorted from blood. The receptors were gathered from a woman younger than 35 in good health. CDR3s include the opening cysteine and the closing phenylalanine or tryptophan. D genes are given only for firm matches. A clone size is listed for some rows: how often the clone was seen (once, few, many), or a class if it is expanded.

J gene: TRBJ2-7
V gene: TRBV10-3
clone size: few
D gene: NA
CDR3 DNA: TGTGCCATCAGTGCCGGCGCACAGAGCTCCTACGAGCAGTACTTC
CDR3 protein: CAISAGAQSSYEQYF

J gene: TRBJ2-1
V gene: TRBV2
clone size: NA
D gene: TRBD2
CDR3 DNA: TGTGCCAGCAGTGGTAGCGGGAGATTGTTGCTCTTC
CDR3 protein: CASSGSGRLLLF

J gene: TRBJ2-5
V gene: TRBV6-1
clone size: few
D gene: TRBD1
CDR3 DNA: TGTGCCAGCAGCCGCATGCCAGGGGGTACAGAGACCCAGTACTTC
CDR3 protein: CASSRMPGGTETQYF

J gene: TRBJ2-2
V gene: TRBV29-1
clone size: NA
D gene: NA
CDR3 DNA: TGCAGCGTTGTTCGTCAGATGACGAACACCGGGGAGCTGTTTTTT
CDR3 protein: CSVVRQMTNTGELFF

J gene: TRBJ2-3
V gene: TRBV20-1
clone size: once
D gene: TRBD2
CDR3 DNA: TGCAGTGCTAGTGGACGGGGGGGCCGCGGGCAGTATTTT
CDR3 protein: CSASGRGGRGQYF

J gene: TRBJ2-7
V gene: TRBV6-5
clone size: many
D gene: NA
CDR3 DNA: TGTGCCAGCAAGTTGGGCCCTGAATACTACGAGCAGTACTTC
CDR3 protein: CASKLGPEYYEQYF

J gene: TRBJ2-1
V gene: TRBV3-1
clone size: NA
D gene: TRBD2
CDR3 DNA: TGTGCCAGCAGCCAGTTCAGGGCTAGCGGGAGTCATGAGCAGTTCTTC
CDR3 protein: CASSQFRASGSHEQFF

J gene: TRBJ2-3
V gene: TRBV20-1
clone size: NA
D gene: NA
CDR3 DNA: TGCAGTGCCCCAAAGGTACTCGATCTCACAGATACGCAGTATTTT
CDR3 protein: CSAPKVLDLTDTQYF

J gene: TRBJ2-1
V gene: TRBV5-1
clone size: NA
D gene: TRBD1
CDR3 DNA: TGCGCCACAGCACAGGGGGCGGCACACAATGAGCAGTTCTTC
CDR3 protein: CATAQGAAHNEQFF

J gene: TRBJ1-1
V gene: TRBV7-8
clone size: few
D gene: TRBD1
CDR3 DNA: TGTGCCAGCAGCTTGGACAGGGTTTACACTGAAGCTTTCTTT
CDR3 protein: CASSLDRVYTEAFF

J gene: TRBJ2-3
V gene: TRBV20-1
clone size: few
D gene: TRBD2
CDR3 DNA: TGCAGTGCCCCATGGGGAGCGGGGGGCACAGATACGCAGTATTTT
CDR3 protein: CSAPWGAGGTDTQYF

J gene: TRBJ1-1
V gene: TRBV29-1
clone size: NA
D gene: NA
CDR3 DNA: TGCAGCGTCCAACGGGTCGGCAGCGATGACACTGAAGCTTTCTTT
CDR3 protein: CSVQRVGSDDTEAFF

J gene: TRBJ2-7
V gene: TRBV5-1
clone size: few
D gene: NA
CDR3 DNA: TGCGCCAGCAGCCGGGACTTCGCCTACGAGCAGTACTTC
CDR3 protein: CASSRDFAYEQYF

J gene: TRBJ2-4
V gene: TRBV20-1
clone size: NA
D gene: TRBD2
CDR3 DNA: TGCAGTGCTGAAATAGCGGGGATAAACATTCAGTACTTC
CDR3 protein: CSAEIAGINIQYF

J gene: TRBJ2-1
V gene: TRBV20-1
clone size: few
D gene: NA
CDR3 DNA: TGCAGTGCTAGGTTACTAGCTACATCCGTGTACAATGAGCAGTTCTTC
CDR3 protein: CSARLLATSVYNEQFF

J gene: TRBJ2-2
V gene: TRBV3-1
clone size: few
D gene: NA
CDR3 DNA: TGTGCCAGCAGCTCATCGGGGGCCGGGGAGCTGTTTTTT
CDR3 protein: CASSSSGAGELFF

J gene: TRBJ2-5
V gene: TRBV29-1
clone size: few
D gene: NA
CDR3 DNA: TGCAGCGGATCCATGCGGGGTACACGGGAGACCCAGTACTTC
CDR3 protein: CSGSMRGTRETQYF

J gene: TRBJ2-4
V gene: TRBV9
clone size: NA
D gene: NA
CDR3 DNA: TGTGCCAGCAGCGTAGACCTAGCAGGCAAAAACATTCAGTACTTC
CDR3 protein: CASSVDLAGKNIQYF

J gene: TRBJ2-2
V gene: TRBV7-2
clone size: NA
D gene: NA
CDR3 DNA: TGTGCCAGCAGCCCGAGCACAGGACGGGCCGGGGAGCTGTTTTTT
CDR3 protein: CASSPSTGRAGELFF

J gene: TRBJ2-3
V gene: TRBV20-1
clone size: NA
D gene: NA
CDR3 DNA: TGCAGTGCTAACCCCGTCGGAGTAGATACGCAGTATTTT
CDR3 protein: CSANPVGVDTQYF

J gene: TRBJ2-1
V gene: TRBV5-1
clone size: NA
D gene: NA
CDR3 DNA: TGCGCCAGCAGCTTGGTAGGCCGGCCCGGGAATGAGCAGTTCTTC
CDR3 protein: CASSLVGRPGNEQFF

J gene: TRBJ2-1
V gene: TRBV6-5
clone size: NA
D gene: NA
CDR3 DNA: TGTGCCAGCAGTTCGGGTCTAAGGAATGAGCAGTTCTTC
CDR3 protein: CASSSGLRNEQFF

J gene: TRBJ2-7
V gene: TRBV20-1
clone size: few
D gene: NA
CDR3 DNA: TGCAGTGCTAGATTCGAGGTCGGCGAGCAGTACTTC
CDR3 protein: CSARFEVGEQYF

J gene: TRBJ2-3
V gene: TRBV7-9
clone size: NA
D gene: NA
CDR3 DNA: TGTACCAGCAGCCCGCGGGGAGCCACCACAGATACGCAGTATTTT
CDR3 protein: CTSSPRGATTDTQYF

J gene: TRBJ2-5
V gene: TRBV6-1
clone size: few
D gene: TRBD2
CDR3 DNA: TGTGCCAGCAAGGGTACTAGCGCGGGCCAAGAGACCCAGTACTTC
CDR3 protein: CASKGTSAGQETQYF

J gene: TRBJ2-5
V gene: TRBV12-3/TRBV12-4
clone size: NA
D gene: NA
CDR3 DNA: TGTGCCAGCAGTTTCTCCGGGGAAGGACAAGAGACCCAGTACTTC
CDR3 protein: CASSFSGEGQETQYF

J gene: TRBJ2-3
V gene: TRBV7-2
clone size: few
D gene: TRBD1
CDR3 DNA: TGTGCCAGCAGCTTAAAGTACAGGGGATTAGGAAATACGCAGTATTTT
CDR3 protein: CASSLKYRGLGNTQYF

J gene: TRBJ2-5
V gene: TRBV12-5
clone size: NA
D gene: NA
CDR3 DNA: TGTGCTAGTGGTCCAAGCCCCGGACGTCGCGGGGAGACCCAGTACTTC
CDR3 protein: CASGPSPGRRGETQYF

J gene: TRBJ2-6
V gene: TRBV10-3
clone size: few
D gene: NA
CDR3 DNA: TGTGCCATCAAACCGCCGACTAGGGACGTCCTGACTTTC
CDR3 protein: CAIKPPTRDVLTF

J gene: TRBJ2-1
V gene: TRBV6-2/TRBV6-3
clone size: NA
D gene: TRBD2
CDR3 DNA: TGTGCCAGCACCCAACCTCAAAATCATAAGGACGGGACTAGAACTTCGAATGAGCAGTTCTTC
CDR3 protein: CASTQPQNHKDGTRTSNEQFF

J gene: TRBJ2-7
V gene: TRBV10-3
clone size: NA
D gene: NA
CDR3 DNA: TGTGCCATCAGGGATGCGGGGACCTACGAGCAGTACTTC
CDR3 protein: CAIRDAGTYEQYF

J gene: TRBJ2-7
V gene: TRBV7-2
clone size: NA
D gene: NA
CDR3 DNA: TGTGCCAGCAGCTGGTCTGGGGCCTACGAGCAGTACTTC
CDR3 protein: CASSWSGAYEQYF

J gene: TRBJ1-2
V gene: TRBV6-5
clone size: few
D gene: NA
CDR3 DNA: TGTGCCAGCAGTTACTCTTCCCTCCCGGCTTACTATGGCTACACCTTC
CDR3 protein: CASSYSSLPAYYGYTF

J gene: TRBJ2-3
V gene: TRBV7-9
clone size: NA
D gene: TRBD1
CDR3 DNA: TGTGCCAGCAGCCCTTACCTACCGGGACAGGGTACAGATACGCAGTATTTT
CDR3 protein: CASSPYLPGQGTDTQYF

J gene: TRBJ2-1
V gene: TRBV19
clone size: NA
D gene: NA
CDR3 DNA: TGTGCCAGTAGTATGCGAAGGAGCAATGAGCAGTTCTTC
CDR3 protein: CASSMRRSNEQFF

J gene: TRBJ2-3
V gene: TRBV7-3
clone size: NA
D gene: NA
CDR3 DNA: TGTGCCAGCAGCTTATGGTCGGGGAGCACAGATACGCAGTATTTT
CDR3 protein: CASSLWSGSTDTQYF

J gene: TRBJ2-7
V gene: TRBV3-1
clone size: NA
D gene: TRBD1
CDR3 DNA: TGTGCCAGCAGCTCCGGGACAGCCTCAACCTACGAGCAGTACTTC
CDR3 protein: CASSSGTASTYEQYF

J gene: TRBJ2-1
V gene: TRBV19
clone size: NA
D gene: TRBD2
CDR3 DNA: TGTGCCAGTAGTCCCAAGCGGGGGGGCTCGAATGAGCAGTTCTTC
CDR3 protein: CASSPKRGGSNEQFF

J gene: TRBJ1-2
V gene: TRBV20-1
clone size: NA
D gene: TRBD1
CDR3 DNA: TGCAGTGCTAGGTCTACAGGGGATTTATATGGCTACACCTTC
CDR3 protein: CSARSTGDLYGYTF

J gene: TRBJ2-5
V gene: TRBV25-1
clone size: few
D gene: TRBD2
CDR3 DNA: TGTGCCAGCAGTGACCTAGCGGGGGCGGGGGAGACCCAGTACTTC
CDR3 protein: CASSDLAGAGETQYF

J gene: TRBJ2-5
V gene: TRBV9
clone size: many
D gene: NA
CDR3 DNA: TGTGCCAGCAGCGTGTTTGGCTCGGAGACCCAGTACTTC
CDR3 protein: CASSVFGSETQYF

J gene: TRBJ1-1
V gene: TRBV7-6
clone size: many
D gene: TRBD1
CDR3 DNA: TGTGCCGTCCAACAGGGGGCATACACTGAAGCTTTCTTT
CDR3 protein: CAVQQGAYTEAFF

J gene: TRBJ2-5
V gene: TRBV30
clone size: NA
D gene: NA
CDR3 DNA: TGTGCCTGGAGCGCCATAGGGAGCCGAGAGACCCAGTACTTC
CDR3 protein: CAWSAIGSRETQYF

J gene: TRBJ1-1
V gene: TRBV7-6
clone size: few
D gene: NA
CDR3 DNA: TGTGCCAGCAGCGCCGACATGAACACTGAAGCTTTCTTT
CDR3 protein: CASSADMNTEAFF

J gene: TRBJ2-1
V gene: TRBV12-3/TRBV12-4
clone size: few
D gene: NA
CDR3 DNA: TGTGCCAGCAGCAAAATAGAGACAGTTTACAATGAGCAGTTCTTC
CDR3 protein: CASSKIETVYNEQFF

J gene: TRBJ2-7
V gene: TRBV12-3/TRBV12-4
clone size: few
D gene: NA
CDR3 DNA: TGTGCCAGCAGTAGGGAATCCGGAAACTACGAGCAGTACTTC
CDR3 protein: CASSRESGNYEQYF